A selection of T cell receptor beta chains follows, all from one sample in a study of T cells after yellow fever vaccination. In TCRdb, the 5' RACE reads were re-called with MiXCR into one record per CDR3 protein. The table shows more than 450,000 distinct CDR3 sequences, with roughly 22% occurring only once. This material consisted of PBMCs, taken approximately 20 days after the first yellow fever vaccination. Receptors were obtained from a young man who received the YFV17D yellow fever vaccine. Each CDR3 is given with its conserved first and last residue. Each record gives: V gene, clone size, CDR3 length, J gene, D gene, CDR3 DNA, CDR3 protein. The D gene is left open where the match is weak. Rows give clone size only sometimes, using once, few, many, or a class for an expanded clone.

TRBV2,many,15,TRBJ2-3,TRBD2,TGTGCCAGCAGGGTACTAGCGGGAACCACAGATACGCAGTATTTT,CASRVLAGTTDTQYF
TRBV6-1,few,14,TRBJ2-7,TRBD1,TGTGCCAGCAGTCCGGGACAGGTCACCTACGAGCAGTACTTC,CASSPGQVTYEQYF
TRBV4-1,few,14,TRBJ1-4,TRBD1,TGCGCCAGCAGGGACAGGTTCCGTAATGAAAAACTGTTTTTT,CASRDRFRNEKLFF
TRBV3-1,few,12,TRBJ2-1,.,TGTGCCAGCAGCCAAGAGGCCAGGGAGCAGTTCTTC,CASSQEAREQFF
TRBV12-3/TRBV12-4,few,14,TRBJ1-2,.,TGTGCCAGCAGTCTCGTGGGGGGGGCAGATGGCTACACCTTC,CASSLVGGADGYTF
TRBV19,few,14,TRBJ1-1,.,TGTGCACCTTACTCCCGGGACGGGAACACTGAAGCTTTCTTT,CAPYSRDGNTEAFF
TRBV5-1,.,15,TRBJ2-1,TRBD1,TGCGCCAGCAGCTTGGCCTCGGGGACAGGGTATGAGCAGTTCTTC,CASSLASGTGYEQFF
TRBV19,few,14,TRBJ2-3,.,TGTGCCAGTAGTATTCTACAAGGGGCAGATACGCAGTATTTT,CASSILQGADTQYF
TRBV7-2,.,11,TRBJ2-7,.,TGTGCCAGCAGTAACCTAGTGGGGCAGTACTTC,CASSNLVGQYF
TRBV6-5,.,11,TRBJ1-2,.,TGTGCCAGCAGGTTGGGCTATGGCTACACCTTC,CASRLGYGYTF
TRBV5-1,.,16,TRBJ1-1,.,TGCGCCAGCAGCTTTACGTTCGAGGGGATGAACACTGAAGCTTTCTTT,CASSFTFEGMNTEAFF
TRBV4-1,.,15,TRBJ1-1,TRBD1,TGCGCCAGCAGCCAAGCCGGGACAGGGGGCCCTGAAGCTTTCTTT,CASSQAGTGGPEAFF
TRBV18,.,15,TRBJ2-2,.,TGTGCCAGCCCCTCTCGAGGGACCCACACCGGGGAGCTGTTTTTT,CASPSRGTHTGELFF
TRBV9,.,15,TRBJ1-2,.,TGTGCCAGCAGCGTAGCTTCATTTCCTAACTATGGCTACACCTTC,CASSVASFPNYGYTF
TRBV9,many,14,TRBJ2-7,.,TGTGCCAGCAGCGTAGGAGGGGGGACCTACGAGCAGTACTTC,CASSVGGGTYEQYF
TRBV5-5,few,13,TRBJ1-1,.,TGTGCCAGCAGCCGGGCCCTGCGCCCTGAAGCTTTCTTT,CASSRALRPEAFF
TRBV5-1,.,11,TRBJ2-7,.,TGCGCCAGCAGCTTCCACTACGAGCAGTACTTC,CASSFHYEQYF
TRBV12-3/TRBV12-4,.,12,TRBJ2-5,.,TGTGCCAGCAGTTTTTCGGGGAAGACCCAGTACTTC,CASSFSGKTQYF
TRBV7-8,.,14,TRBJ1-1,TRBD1,TGTGCCAGCATCATCGGACAGGAGGGGACTGAAGCTTTCTTT,CASIIGQEGTEAFF
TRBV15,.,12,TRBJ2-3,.,TGTGCCACCAGCACCCAAACATATACGCAGTATTTT,CATSTQTYTQYF
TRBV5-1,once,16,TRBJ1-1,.,TGCGCCAGCAGCTACGGGCCTCTCAGGTGGGACGCTGAAGCTTTCTTT,CASSYGPLRWDAEAFF
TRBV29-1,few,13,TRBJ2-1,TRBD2,TGCAGCGACCTGACTAGCGGGGAGGGGGAGCAGTTCTTC,CSDLTSGEGEQFF
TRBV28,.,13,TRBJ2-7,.,TGTGCCAGCAGTGGCCGGGATCGGGGCGGGCAGTACTTC,CASSGRDRGGQYF
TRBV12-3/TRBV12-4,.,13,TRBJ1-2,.,TGTGCCAGCACCCTTTGGGGGTTCGGTGGCTACACCTTC,CASTLWGFGGYTF
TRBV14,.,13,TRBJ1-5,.,TGTGCCAGCAGCCAAGGTATCTGGCAGCCCCAGCATTTT,CASSQGIWQPQHF